The T cell receptor beta chain described here comes from a study of post-analysis software for immune sequencing data. Overall study: Patients with relapsing-remitting, secondary progressive and progressive-relapsing multiple sclerosis courses were all represented.

Every TCR beta cDNA library bore unique molecular identifiers. Once about 0.9 to 11 million T cells were used, hundreds of thousands of cDNA molecules resulted. TCRdb re-called the PCR reads through MiXCR, storing one row per CDR3 protein. Among 700,000 to 800,000 distinct CDR3 sequences, 25% to 30% were seen once, and the ten largest hold roughly 0.57%. Study findings and constraints: Strong same-batch co-clustering of samples appeared with F measure clustering. There was significantly lower normalized Chao1 diversity in multiple sclerosis patients than in controls. Patients showed TRBV5-6, TRBV5-1 and TRBV20-1 among five TRBV segments more frequent than in controls.

Germline V gene lookup returns CDR1 DFQATT and CDR2 SNEGSKA (reference sequence). Trimming pared 5 bases from V and 8 bases from J, leaving 20 bases between. The CDR3 is 14 amino acids. This clonotype was seen more than once but under ten times. Its antigen is unknown. This chain connects TRBV20-1 to TRBJ2-3; D perhaps matches TRBD2 (6 bases). The sample taken for sequencing was blood. The receptor was isolated from a girl aged 10 to 17 with multiple sclerosis. The CDR3 loop reads CSAPTTGLLITQYF. As DNA, the CDR3 is TGCAGTGCTCCCACCACGGGACTCCTCATTACGCAGTATTTT.